The sequence of this T cell receptor (beta chain) was determined in a study of blood T cell repertoires in COVID-19 (dated by TCRdb to the early 2020s). A note on the overall study: Samples covering the acute and convalescent phases of COVID-19 were provided by collaborators in the United States, Italy and Spain. Nearly every sample came with metadata listing a de-identified subject ID, COVID-19 status, age in years and sex. The samples were drawn from two sources: the first 160 participants of the ongoing ImmuneRACE study, and 950 to 1,500 subjects contributed by 6 global collaborators. Where HLA class I and class II types were available, the types were taken from metadata supplied by the sample provider, not from assay-based typing. Deeply sampled blood TCRbeta repertoires from subjects exposed to, actively infected with, or recovered from COVID-19 were included in the dataset. The material from the prospective study consisted of cDNA or gDNA derived from T cells, B-cell-depleted T cells, or PBMCs. The repertoires were made available in a free public database intended to serve as a resource for research on the immune response to SARS-CoV-2.

On the study overall, not on this receptor specifically: Clinical and demographic metadata were provided uncurated, with the amount varying by source and participant.

Counted from cysteine to phenylalanine, this CDR3 has 13 amino acids. Only CDR3 DNA remains: 39 bases, in frame from the first base. V and J are truncated by 4 bases and 5 bases respectively, leaving an intervening sequence of 11 bases. The germline V gene (reference sequence) sets CDR1 to MNHEY and CDR2 to SMNVEV. Of note for this clone: The clone's antigen remains unknown. Per-base quality was not reported, and no clone a single base away is much larger than it.

TCRbeta CDR3 regions were amplified from genomic DNA using the immunoSEQ Assay, a bias-controlled multiplex PCR. Per the authors' processing: The number of nucleated cells in each sample was estimated by amplification of reference gene primers within the assay. Sequence reads were collapsed and filtered to measure the absolute abundance of every unique TCRbeta CDR3 rearrangement. For each sample, productive Simpson clonality was calculated by taking the square root of Simpson's diversity index across productive rearrangements. TCRdb's version of the immuneACCESS table is confined to in-frame rearrangements and falls short of the full clone set. An unresolved V gene accounts for under half of the shortfall where checked; the remainder is of unknown origin. V and J calls and clone size follow that table, whereas D and trimming were derived from the DNA. The sample includes about 190,000 clones, with less than 80% observed a single time. The ten largest account for 13% of the sample.

A second Seattle source provided samples from volunteer blood donors who had recovered from COVID-19. Each collaborating institution followed its own protocols to collect whole blood in K2EDTA tubes. Collaborator samples were shipped for TCRbeta analysis as frozen whole blood, isolated PBMCs, or DNA extracted from either sample type. This receptor was identified in a man aged 50-60 years who had recovered from COVID-19. The sample consisted of peripheral blood. The rearrangement joined TRBV27 to TRBJ1-1; tentative D gene TRBD1, with 5 bases matching. The nucleotide sequence is given as TGTGCCAGCAGTTCAGGGCTGGGGACTGAAGCTTTCTTT. The translation is CASSSGLGTEAFF.